Detailed here is one T cell receptor (beta chain). Data came from immunoSEQ multiplex PCR; TCRdb stores just in-frame clones and leaves some out. The sample records 300,000 to 450,000 clones, about 90% being singletons. Trimming pared 0 bases from V and 4 bases from J, leaving 16 bases between. This CDR3 spans 16 amino acids. Germline V gene sequence: CDR1 SGHRS, CDR2 YFSETQ. The cohort comprised adults aged about 18 to 100 years residing in around 25 US areas. Which cohort a participant joined came from the clinical history participants gave. The data were taken from a study of blood T cell repertoires in COVID-19.

This receptor was obtained from a man aged 25 to 40 who had recovered from COVID-19. Sequencing was carried out using PBMCs or T cells enriched from blood (not recorded which). The chain uses TRBV5-1 and TRBJ2-5; possible D gene TRBD1, 5 bases. CDR3 residues: CASSLVGQGSTETQYF. The CDR3 nucleotides read TGCGCCAGCAGCTTGGTGGGGCAGGGAAGCACAGAGACCCAGTACTTC.